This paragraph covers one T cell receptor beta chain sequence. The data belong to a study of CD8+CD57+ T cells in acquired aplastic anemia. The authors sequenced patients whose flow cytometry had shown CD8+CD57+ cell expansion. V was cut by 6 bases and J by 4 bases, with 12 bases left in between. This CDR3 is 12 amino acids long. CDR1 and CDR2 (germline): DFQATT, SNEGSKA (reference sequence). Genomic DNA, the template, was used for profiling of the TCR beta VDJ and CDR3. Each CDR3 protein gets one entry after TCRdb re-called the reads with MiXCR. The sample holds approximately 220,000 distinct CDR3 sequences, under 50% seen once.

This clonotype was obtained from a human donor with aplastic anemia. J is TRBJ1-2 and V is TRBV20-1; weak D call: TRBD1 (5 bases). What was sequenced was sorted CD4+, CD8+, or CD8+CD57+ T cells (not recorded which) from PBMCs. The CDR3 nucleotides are TGCAGTGCCACTGGGACCTCCTATGGCTACACCTTC. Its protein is CSATGTSYGYTF.